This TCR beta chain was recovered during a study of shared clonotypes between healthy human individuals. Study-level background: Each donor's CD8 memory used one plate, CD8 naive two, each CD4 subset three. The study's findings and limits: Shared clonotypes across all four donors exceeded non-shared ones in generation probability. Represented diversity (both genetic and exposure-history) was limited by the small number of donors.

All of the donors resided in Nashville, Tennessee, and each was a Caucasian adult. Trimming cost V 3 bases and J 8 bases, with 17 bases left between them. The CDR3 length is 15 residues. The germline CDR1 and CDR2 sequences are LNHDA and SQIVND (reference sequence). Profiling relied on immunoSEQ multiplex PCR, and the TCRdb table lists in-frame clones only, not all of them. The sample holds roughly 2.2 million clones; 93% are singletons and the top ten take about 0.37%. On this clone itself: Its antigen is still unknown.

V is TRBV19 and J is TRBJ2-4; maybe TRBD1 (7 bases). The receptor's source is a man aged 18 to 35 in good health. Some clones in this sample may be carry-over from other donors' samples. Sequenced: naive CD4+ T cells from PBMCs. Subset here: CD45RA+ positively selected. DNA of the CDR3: TGTGCCAGTAGTATGTGGGATAGCAGGGGGGACATTCAGTACTTC. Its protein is CASSMWDSRGDIQYF.